Listed below are T cell receptor beta chains from one sample, sequenced in a study of shared clonotypes between healthy human individuals. Profiling relied on immunoSEQ multiplex PCR, and the TCRdb table lists in-frame clones only, not all of them. Among approximately 1.4 million clones, 95% to 99% were seen once, and the ten largest hold about 0.4%. Sample: naive CD4+ T cells sorted from blood. Receptor source: a man aged 25 to 40 in good health. Each CDR3 is given with its conserved first and last residue. D genes are given only for firm matches. A row's size may be missing; if present it is once, few, many or a size class.

CDR3 length,V gene,D gene,clone size,J gene,CDR3 protein
13,TRBV5-1,NA,NA,TRBJ2-7,CASSLEVTYEQYF
17,TRBV19,NA,NA,TRBJ2-1,CASSIRGLASSYNEQFF
16,TRBV9,TRBD2,NA,TRBJ2-7,CASSVGEGRDSYEQYF
15,TRBV28,TRBD1,once,TRBJ1-4,CASSLPAGQGEKLFF
18,TRBV13,NA,NA,TRBJ2-2,CASSSKRIGERNTGELFF
16,TRBV12-5,TRBD1,NA,TRBJ2-1,CASGLVRGRGYNEQFF
15,TRBV5-1,NA,NA,TRBJ2-5,CASSLVGAGRETQYF
16,TRBV28,TRBD1,NA,TRBJ1-5,CASSTHTGAGNQPQHF
11,TRBV29-1,NA,NA,TRBJ2-4,CSVDWANIQYF
15,TRBV11-2,NA,once,TRBJ2-1,CASTPTVSSYNEQFF
15,TRBV7-9,TRBD1,NA,TRBJ2-7,CASSLDRGQAYEQYF
15,TRBV28,NA,NA,TRBJ1-1,CASSTPALGLTEAFF
12,TRBV5-1,NA,once,TRBJ2-3,CASSLGVDTQYF
17,TRBV19,NA,NA,TRBJ2-4,CASSISTGEGAKNIQYF
19,TRBV11-2,TRBD2,NA,TRBJ2-3,CASSLIPRSLAGVTDTQYF
16,TRBV5-4,TRBD1,NA,TRBJ2-3,CASSDREVRHTDTQYF
17,TRBV4-2,NA,NA,TRBJ2-3,CASSQGGAATGLDTQYF
15,TRBV7-9,NA,NA,TRBJ1-2,CASSLAGGEDYGYTF
18,TRBV21-1,NA,NA,TRBJ2-1,CASSKTPASGRPSNEQFF
15,TRBV6-5,NA,once,TRBJ1-3,CASRRTVSSGNTIYF
11,TRBV29-1,NA,once,TRBJ1-2,CSVLFNYGYTF
14,TRBV7-2,NA,NA,TRBJ1-5,CASSLMWSNQPQHF
12,TRBV7-2,NA,NA,TRBJ2-1,CASSSGFNEQFF
14,TRBV5-5,TRBD1,NA,TRBJ2-1,CASSYYRGYNEQFF
15,TRBV7-8,NA,NA,TRBJ2-7,CASSLIGKGGYEQYF
15,TRBV7-9,NA,NA,TRBJ1-1,CASSLARGLNTEAFF
15,TRBV7-2,NA,NA,TRBJ2-3,CASSLGPRGTDTQYF
11,TRBV5-1,NA,NA,TRBJ1-1,CASSLGPEAFF
13,TRBV6-5,NA,NA,TRBJ2-7,CASSYRELYEQYF
13,TRBV7-2,NA,NA,TRBJ2-5,CASSRQVQETQYF
14,TRBV2,NA,NA,TRBJ1-5,CASSGAGLYQPQHF
17,TRBV18,TRBD2,NA,TRBJ2-2,CASSPPSGRASTGELFF
16,TRBV7-2,TRBD2,once,TRBJ2-1,CASSREVLAGMNEQFF
15,TRBV15,TRBD1,NA,TRBJ2-5,CATSRDRGGGETQYF
19,TRBV11-2,TRBD2,NA,TRBJ2-3,CASSLVPGTSGVAVNTQYF
16,TRBV7-8,NA,NA,TRBJ2-7,CASSLGWAGVSYEQYF
13,TRBV7-9,NA,NA,TRBJ2-7,CASTTPWAGEQYF
14,TRBV5-8,TRBD2,NA,TRBJ2-1,CASRRESSYNEQFF
14,TRBV7-9,NA,NA,TRBJ2-1,CASSPRERAVEQFF